The 20 T cell receptor beta chains reported below all come from one sample, sequenced in a study of blood T cell repertoires in COVID-19 (dated by TCRdb to about 2020). The receptor library was made with the immunoSEQ multiplex PCR assay. TCRdb obtained this table from immuneACCESS and retained in-frame rearrangements with V and J assigned. These tables miss some clones; where compared with another copy, unresolved V genes account for less than half of the shortfall, and the remainder is unexplained. The sample table shows 250,000 or so clones, and roughly nine tenths are seen once. Jointly, the top ten make up under 3% of the sample. Sequencing was done on a sample of PBMCs or T cells enriched from blood (not recorded which). All receptors derive from a woman younger than 30 who had recovered from COVID-19.

The chain has TRBV19 and TRBJ1-5, with D possibly matching TRBD1 (6 bases). V was clipped by 4 bases and J by 0 bases, with 16 bases between them. The CDR3 runs 17 residues. CDR1 LNHDA and CDR2 SQIVND come from the germline V gene (reference sequence). CDR3 DNA sequence: TGTGCCAGTAGTACCCGGACAGACCTCTATAGCAATCAGCCCCAGCATTTT. Protein sequence: CASSTRTDLYSNQPQHF. Full variable domain (missing parts from reference TRBV19 and TRBJ1-5): DGGITQSPKYLFRKEGQNVTLSCEQNLNHDAMYWYRQDPGQGLRLIYYSQIVNDFQKGDIAEGYSVSREKKESFPLTVTSAQKNPTAFYLCASSTRTDLYSNQPQHFGDGTRLSIL.

The rearrangement links TRBV9 to TRBJ1-1, with a possible D match to TRBD1 (5 bases). The germline CDR1 and CDR2 sequences are SGDLS and YYNGEE. The CDR3 contains 14 residues. V lost 0 bases and J lost 5, with 11 bases in between. DNA of the CDR3: TGTGCCAGCAGCGTAGTCTCGGGGGTGACTGAAGCTTTCTTT. It codes for CASSVVSGVTEAFF. Based on the CDR3 plus reference TRBV9 and TRBJ1-1, the full variable domain is DSGVTQTPKHLITATGQRVTLRCSPRSGDLSVYWYQQSLDQGLQFLIQYYNGEERAKGNILERFSAQQFPDLHSELNLSSLELGDSALYFCASSVVSGVTEAFFGQGTRLTVV.

This sequence joins TRBV9 and TRBJ2-3; TRBD2 agrees at 8 bases. This CDR3 comprises 17 residues. V lost 3 bases, J lost 0 bases, and 9 bases stayed unmatched. The V gene's germline CDR1 is SGDLS and CDR2 YYNGEE. The CDR3, as DNA: TGTGCCAGCAGCGCCCGTTTAGCGGGGAAGAGCACAGATACGCAGTATTTT. It encodes CASSARLAGKSTDTQYF.

The genes are TRBV20-1 and TRBJ2-1; 7 nucleotides agree with TRBD1. V trimming: 3 bases; J trimming: 5 bases; junction bases outside the gene matches: 13. The CDR3 has 16 amino acids. CDR1 and CDR2 from the germline V gene are DFQATT and SNEGSKA (reference sequence). CDR3 sequence: CSASRVGGQEDNEQFF. The CDR3 nucleotides read TGCAGTGCTAGTCGAGTCGGCGGACAGGAAGACAATGAGCAGTTCTTC.

As concerns this clone: Other DNA sequences from this sample encode an identical CDR3 as well. The chain joins TRBV25-1 to TRBJ2-5, with TRBD2 identical over 10 bases. Trimming cost V 3 bases and J 2 bases; bases outside gene matches: 3. In germline, CDR1 is MGHDK, CDR2 SYGVNS. CDR3 size: 15 residues. The CDR3 region has the DNA TGTGCCAGCAGTGAGTCTAGCGGGGGTCAAGAGACCCAGTACTTC. Residues: CASSESSGGQETQYF.

The V call is TRBV19, the J call TRBJ1-1; D possibly corresponds to TRBD1 (5 bases). CDR3 size: 12 residues. Germline lookup yields CDR1 LNHDA and CDR2 SQIVND (reference sequence). Trimming shortened V by 3 bases and J by 6 bases, and 8 bases separated the two germline ends. The DNA of the CDR3 is TGTGCCAGTAGTATTGGGGGGTCTGAAGCTTTCTTT. This sequence encodes CASSIGGSEAFF. The whole variable domain, filled in from reference TRBV19 and TRBJ1-1, reads DGGITQSPKYLFRKEGQNVTLSCEQNLNHDAMYWYRQDPGQGLRLIYYSQIVNDFQKGDIAEGYSVSREKKESFPLTVTSAQKNPTAFYLCASSIGGSEAFFGQGTRLTVV.

The chain is built from TRBV29-1 and TRBJ1-1; D uncertain. From germline, CDR1 is SQVTM and CDR2 ANQGSEA. This CDR3 comprises 14 residues. Deletions cut 6 bases from V and 1 base from J, with 15 bases between. The CDR3 is CSVRVAGANTEAFF. The CDR3 DNA follows: TGCAGCGTGCGTGTCGCAGGCGCGAACACTGAAGCTTTCTTT.

This chain connects TRBV7-9 to TRBJ1-2; no firm D call. This CDR3 comprises 14 residues. Germline assignment: CDR1 SEHNR and CDR2 FQNEAQ (reference sequence). V shed 5 bases and J shed 5 bases, with 15 bases lying between them. The CDR3 DNA reads TGTGCCAGCAGCCGCCGGGAGGGCACGTATGGCTACACCTTC. This translates into CASSRREGTYGYTF.

The CDR3, as DNA: TGTGCCAGCTCACCGGCCGGGACAGGGGGCTGGGATGGCTACACCTTC. Translation gives CASSPAGTGGWDGYTF. The chain couples TRBV18 to TRBJ1-2; 12 nucleotides align to TRBD1. The CDR3 sequence is 16 residues long. V lost 3 bases, J lost 6 bases, and 8 bases stayed unmatched. Germline assignment: CDR1 KGHSH and CDR2 LQKENI.

The chain combines TRBV5-1 with TRBJ2-7; 9 nucleotides line up with TRBD2. Germline-derived CDR1 and CDR2 are SGHRS and YFSETQ. The CDR3 runs 17 residues. The V segment lost 2 bases and the J segment 0 bases; nucleotides outside the gene matches: 9. Here the CDR3 DNA reads TGCGCCAGCAGCTTCAGTCTAGCGGGGCTAAGCTCCTACGAGCAGTACTTC. It yields the protein CASSFSLAGLSSYEQYF.

The chain recombines TRBV30 with TRBJ2-2; a weak D match, TRBD2 (6 bases). The V gene's germline CDR1 is GTSNPN and CDR2 SVGIG (reference sequence). The V end was cut by 7 bases, the J end by 5 bases, with 14 bases between. This CDR3 is 13 amino acids long. CDR3 protein: CALQPGETGELFF. The CDR3 nucleotides read TGTGCCTTACAACCGGGGGAGACCGGGGAGCTGTTTTTT.

This clone appeared once. This chain links TRBV7-6 with TRBJ2-7; TRBD1 aligns across 7 bases. V dropped 5 bases and J dropped 4; count of bases not matched to a gene: 8. The CDR3 consists of 14 residues. The germline V gene has CDR1 SGHVS and CDR2 FNYEAQ. The CDR3 loop is CASSPRGIEYEQYF. CDR3 in DNA: TGTGCCAGCAGCCCCAGGGGGATCGAATACGAGCAGTACTTC.

This clone was seen just once. V usage is TRBV20-1 and J usage is TRBJ1-1, with D uncertain. Germline values: CDR1 DFQATT, CDR2 SNEGSKA (reference sequence). Trimming took off 7 bases at V and 11 bases at J, with 8 bases between the two ends. The CDR3 has 8 residues. This chain's CDR3 is CSVGSAFF. CDR3 bases: TGCAGTGTAGGGAGCGCTTTCTTT.

This rearrangement joins TRBV2 to TRBJ1-1; no firm D call. Germline CDR1 SNHLY, CDR2 FYNNEI. The ends were cut back, 6 bases at V and 5 bases at J, with 13 bases in the middle. This CDR3 contains 13 residues. The CDR3 spells CASSPRGRTEAFF. In DNA form, the CDR3 reads TGTGCCAGCAGCCCGAGAGGGCGGACTGAAGCTTTCTTT. Using reference TRBV2 and TRBJ1-1 for the parts outside the CDR3, the full variable domain is EPEVTQTPSHQVTQMGQEVILRCVPISNHLYFYWYRQILGQKVEFLVSFYNNEISEKSEIFDDQFSVERPDGSNFTLKIRSTKLEDSAMYFCASSPRGRTEAFFGQGTRLTVV.

This rearrangement joins TRBV18 to TRBJ2-2; 8 bases match TRBD2. The CDR3 extends over 15 amino acids. CDR1 and CDR2 from the germline V gene are KGHSH and LQKENI. V trimming: 3 bases; J trimming: 6 bases; junction bases outside the gene matches: 6. Written as DNA, the CDR3 is TGTGCCAGCTCACCCAACTCAGCGGGGGCCGGGGAGCTGTTTTTT. Its translation: CASSPNSAGAGELFF.

This chain uses TRBV7-2 with TRBJ1-5; weak D call: TRBD1 (5 bases). The germline V and J ends were trimmed by 1 base and 1 base, with 11 bases remaining between them. CDR1 and CDR2 from the germline V gene are SGHTA and FQGNSA. This CDR3 has 16 amino acids. The CDR3 DNA is TGTGCCAGCAGCTTAGGGGCAGGGAGGAGCAATCAGCCCCAGCATTTT. Its protein product is CASSLGAGRSNQPQHF.

The chain uses TRBV15 and TRBJ2-7, with 7 bases matching TRBD2. The germline CDR1 and CDR2 sequences are LNHNV and YYDKDF (reference sequence). Unmatched junction bases numbered 8, after V lost 6 bases and J lost 0 bases. The CDR3 sequence is 15 residues long. The CDR3 DNA sequence: TGTGCCACCAGTGTCCAGGCGGGAGACTCCTACGAGCAGTACTTC. It is translated as CATSVQAGDSYEQYF.

This chain uses TRBV28 with TRBJ1-3; 8 positions agree with TRBD1. This CDR3 spans 16 amino acids. Germline V lookup: CDR1 MDHEN, CDR2 SYDVKM. V shed 6 bases, J shed 0 bases, and the junction held 7 bases outside the gene matches. In DNA, the CDR3 is TGTGCCAGCAGAACTCGGACAGGGAGCTCTGGAAACACCATATATTTT. Protein: CASRTRTGSSGNTIYF.

This clone came up a few times. The V and J genes are TRBV4-1 and TRBJ1-2; 8 bases agree with TRBD1. The CDR3 runs 14 residues. Germline trimming cut 4 bases from V and 1 base from J; bases unmatched to any gene: 2. Germline CDR1 reads MGHRA; CDR2 reads YSYEKL. This CDR3 reads CASSLDRVNYGYTF. The CDR3 DNA reads TGCGCCAGCAGCCTGGACAGGGTTAACTATGGCTACACCTTC.

This chain joins TRBV3-1 (or the pseudogene TRBV3-2) and TRBJ2-2; 10 bases map to TRBD1. V trimming: 2 bases; J trimming: 4 bases; junction bases outside the gene matches: 7. The CDR3 runs to 17 residues. Germline lookup yields CDR1 LGHDT and CDR2 YNNKEL (reference sequence). The CDR3 reads CASSQMRDRGSTGELFF. CDR3 DNA sequence: TGTGCCAGCAGCCAAATGAGGGACAGGGGAAGCACCGGGGAGCTGTTTTTT.